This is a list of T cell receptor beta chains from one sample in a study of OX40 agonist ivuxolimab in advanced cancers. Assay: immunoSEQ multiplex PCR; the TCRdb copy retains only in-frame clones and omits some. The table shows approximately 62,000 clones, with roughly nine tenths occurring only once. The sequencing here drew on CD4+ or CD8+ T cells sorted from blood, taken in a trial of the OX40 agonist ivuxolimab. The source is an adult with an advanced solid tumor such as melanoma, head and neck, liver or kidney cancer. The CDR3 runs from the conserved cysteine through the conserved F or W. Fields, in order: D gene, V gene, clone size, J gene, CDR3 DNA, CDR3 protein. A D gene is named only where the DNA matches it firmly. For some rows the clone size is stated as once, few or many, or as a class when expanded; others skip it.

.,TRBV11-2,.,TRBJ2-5,TGTGCCAGCACCGGAGATCTAGACTTCCAAGAGACCCAGTACTTC,CASTGDLDFQETQYF
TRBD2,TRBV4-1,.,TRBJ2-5,TGCGCCAGCAGCCAAGGGCCTAGCGGGATACGGGAGACCCAGTACTTC,CASSQGPSGIRETQYF
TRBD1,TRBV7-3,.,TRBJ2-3,TGTGCCAGCAGCCCGACAGGGGGCCCAGATACGCAGTATTTT,CASSPTGGPDTQYF
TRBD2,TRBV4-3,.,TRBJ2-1,TGCGCCAGCAGCCAAACAGGACTAGCGGGAGGAGTCAATGAGCAGTTCTTC,CASSQTGLAGGVNEQFF
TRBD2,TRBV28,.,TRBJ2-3,TGTGCCAGCCATGGACTAGCGGGGAGGGGTAGCCCAGATACGCAGTATTTT,CASHGLAGRGSPDTQYF
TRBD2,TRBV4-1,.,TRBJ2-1,TGCGCCAGCAGCCAGGTAGCGGGAGGGAATTACAATGAGCAGTTCTTC,CASSQVAGGNYNEQFF
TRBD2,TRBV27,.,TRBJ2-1,TGTGCCAGCAAATCTAGCGGGAGCAACAATGAGCAGTTCTTC,CASKSSGSNNEQFF
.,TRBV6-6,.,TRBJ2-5,TGTGCCAGCAGTTACAGTGAAAGGGTACAAGAGACCCAGTACTTC,CASSYSERVQETQYF
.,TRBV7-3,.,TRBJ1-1,TGTGCCAGCAGCCTCTCCTTGAACACTGAAGCTTTCTTT,CASSLSLNTEAFF
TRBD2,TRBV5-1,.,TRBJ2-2,TGCGCCAGCAGCTCGGGACTAGCGGGCGCGAACACCGGGGAGCTGTTTTTT,CASSSGLAGANTGELFF
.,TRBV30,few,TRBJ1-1,TGTGCCCTCCAGAGGAACACTGAAGCTTTCTTT,CALQRNTEAFF
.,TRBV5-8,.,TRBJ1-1,TGTGCCAGCAGCTTGGGAGAGAACACTGAAGCTTTCTTT,CASSLGENTEAFF
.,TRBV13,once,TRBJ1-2,TGTGCCAGCAGCTCTATAGGGGCGAACTATGGCTACACCTTC,CASSSIGANYGYTF
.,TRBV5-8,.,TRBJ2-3,TGTGCCAGCAGCTTGGGCCTAGCGTTCACTAGCACAGATACGCAGTATTTT,CASSLGLAFTSTDTQYF
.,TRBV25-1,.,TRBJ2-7,TGTGCCAGCAGTGACCTATCTTCCGGGACGCCCGAGCAGTACTTC,CASSDLSSGTPEQYF
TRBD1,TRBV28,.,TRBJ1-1,TGTGCCAGCAGTTTCCCGAGACAGGGGTTAACTGAAGCTTTCTTT,CASSFPRQGLTEAFF
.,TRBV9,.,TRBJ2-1,TGTGCCAGCAGCGTCCGGGACTTCTCCTACAATGAGCAGTTCTTC,CASSVRDFSYNEQFF
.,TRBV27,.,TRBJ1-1,TGTGCCAGCAGTTTAGCGGGGTGGACTGAAGCTTTCTTT,CASSLAGWTEAFF
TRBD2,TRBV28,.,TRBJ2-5,TGTGCCAGCAGTACCTACATGGGACTAGCCGCGCGGACCCAGTACTTC,CASSTYMGLAARTQYF
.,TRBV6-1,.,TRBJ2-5,TGTGCCAGCAGTGAAGCGGGACCATACCGACAAGAGACCCAGTACTTC,CASSEAGPYRQETQYF
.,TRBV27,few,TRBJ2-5,TGTGCCAGCAGTGTAACAGGGTACCAAGAGACCCAGTACTTC,CASSVTGYQETQYF
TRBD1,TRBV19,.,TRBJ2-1,TGTGCCAGTAGTACCGGGACAGGGGTCCATGAGCAGTTCTTC,CASSTGTGVHEQFF
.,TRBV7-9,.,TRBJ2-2,TGTGCCAGCCGCCGGGGGTCCGGGGAGCTGTTTTTT,CASRRGSGELFF
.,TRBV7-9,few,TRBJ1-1,TGTGCCAGCAGGACTCCGGGGACTGAAGCTTTCTTT,CASRTPGTEAFF
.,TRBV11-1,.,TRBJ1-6,TGTGCCAGCAGTGACGGTACTGGTAACGAGACACCCCTCCACTTT,CASSDGTGNETPLHF
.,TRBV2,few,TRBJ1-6,TGTGCCAGCAGTGAAGGAAGTCCCCTCCACTTT,CASSEGSPLHF
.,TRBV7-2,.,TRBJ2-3,TGTGCCAGCAGGGTAGACCGCACAGATACGCAGTATTTT,CASRVDRTDTQYF
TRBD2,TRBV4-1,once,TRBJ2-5,TGCGCCAGCAGCCCGATCCTAGGACTAGCGGGAGAAGAGACCCAGTACTTC,CASSPILGLAGEETQYF
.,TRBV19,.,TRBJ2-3,TGTGCCAACCCCACAGATACGCAGTATTTT,CANPTDTQYF
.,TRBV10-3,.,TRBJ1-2,TGTGCCATCAGTGAACCAGGATTAAGAGCGGGCGGCTACACCTTC,CAISEPGLRAGGYTF